There are a few counts of the clone carrying this T cell receptor beta chain. What it binds is unknown. Indicated time point: newly diagnosed GD, antithyroid drugs for less than 3 months. With RNA extracted from PBMCs as input, the TCR library was made. The guidelines of the American Thyroid Association were the basis for diagnosing Graves' disease. The record originates from a study of regulatory T cells in long-lasting Graves disease. Libraries of TCR beta came from iRepertoire HTBI primers plus Arm-PCR of CDR3 regions. Each CDR3 protein is one row after TCRdb ran MiXCR on the multiplex PCR reads. Here the sample spans about 380,000 distinct CDR3 sequences, around 15% being singletons. The CDR3 spans 13 residues. With 1 base removed from V and 8 bases from J, the gap between germline ends came to 11 bases. Germline lookup yields CDR1 KGHSH and CDR2 LQKENI. Study conclusions and caveats: Sample size, which was small, may have reduced accuracy. Researchers examined only peripheral blood and not thyroid tissue. Persistent disease preferred TRBV28, TRBJ1-2 and TRBJ2-5; new disease, TRBV20-1 and TRBJ2-1.

This sequence was found in a female donor with Graves disease. V and J are TRBV18 and TRBJ1-2; unclear D gene. This specimen was peripheral blood mononuclear cells (PBMCs), taken at new diagnosis, from a patient treated with antithyroid drugs. CDR3 nucleotide sequence: TGTGCCAGCTCACCACAGGCAGGTTGGGGCTACACCTTC. This codes for CASSPQAGWGYTF.